This T cell receptor beta chain was sequenced during a study of blood T cell repertoires in COVID-19. Unmatched junction bases numbered 5, after V lost 4 bases and J lost 10 bases. This CDR3 is 13 amino acids long. Per the germline V gene, CDR1 is LNHDA and CDR2 is SQIVND (reference sequence). Sequencing used immunoSEQ multiplex PCR; TCRdb keeps in-frame clones, though not all of them. The sample lists about 120,000 clones; 85% were seen once. The V call is TRBV19, the J call TRBJ1-4, with TRBD1 matching over 8 bases. The receptor was derived from a human donor in a cohort sampled during active COVID-19. Source material: peripheral blood. CDR3 DNA: TGTGCCAGTAGTACAGGGGGCAGTGCAAAACTGTTTTTT. Its protein product is CASSTGGSAKLFF.